The clone carrying this T cell receptor (beta chain) was counted ten times or more. Its antigen is unknown. The data are from a study of neurological immune-mediated disorders. Points from the study as a whole: CDR3 amino acid sequences of expanded clones were not shared across subjects, a result suggesting private repertoires in all groups.

Time point reported: technical triplicate 3. Synthesis of cDNA used 5'RACE (with 10-nucleotide random UMIs). TCRdb analysed the 5' RACE reads with MiXCR anew, one entry per CDR3 protein. The sample lists some 47,000 distinct CDR3 sequences, roughly a fifth occurring once. The germline V gene encodes CDR1 LNHNV and CDR2 YYDKDF (reference sequence). V lost 9 bases to trimming and J lost 15 bases; unmatched junction nucleotides: 16. The CDR3 extends over 13 amino acids. This sequence was found in a man aged 55 to 70 with HTLV-1-associated myelopathy (HAM/TSP). The rearrangement uses TRBV15 and TRBJ2-1; TRBD2 agrees at 8 bases. The sample consisted of PBMCs. CDR3 sequence: CATGTLSGSERFF. CDR3 in DNA: TGTGCCACTGGAACCTTGAGCGGGAGTGAACGGTTCTTC.